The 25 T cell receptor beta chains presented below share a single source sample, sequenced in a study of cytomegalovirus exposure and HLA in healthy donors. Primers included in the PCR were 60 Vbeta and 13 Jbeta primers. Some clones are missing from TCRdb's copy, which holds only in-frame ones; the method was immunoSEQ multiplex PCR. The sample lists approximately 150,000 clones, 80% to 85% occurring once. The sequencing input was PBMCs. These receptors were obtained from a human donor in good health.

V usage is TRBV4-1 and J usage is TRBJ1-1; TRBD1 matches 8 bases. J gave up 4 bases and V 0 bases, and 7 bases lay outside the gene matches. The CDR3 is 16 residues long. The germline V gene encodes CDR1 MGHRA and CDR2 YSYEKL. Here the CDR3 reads CASSQDRTGKGTEAFF. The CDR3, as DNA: TGCGCCAGCAGCCAAGACCGGACAGGGAAGGGCACTGAAGCTTTCTTT.

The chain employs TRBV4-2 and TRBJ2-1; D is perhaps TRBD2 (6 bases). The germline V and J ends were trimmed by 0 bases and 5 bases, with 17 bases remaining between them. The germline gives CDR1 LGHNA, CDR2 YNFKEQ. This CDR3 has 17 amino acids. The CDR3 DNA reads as TGTGCCAGCAGCCAAGAATTGTATGGGACTCCTAACAATGAGCAGTTCTTC. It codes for CASSQELYGTPNNEQFF.

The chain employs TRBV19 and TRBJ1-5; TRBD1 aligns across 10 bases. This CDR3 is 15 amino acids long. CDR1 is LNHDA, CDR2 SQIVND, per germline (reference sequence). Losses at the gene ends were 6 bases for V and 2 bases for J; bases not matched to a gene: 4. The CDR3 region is CASRTGGEGNQPQHF. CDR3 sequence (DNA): TGTGCCAGTAGGACAGGGGGCGAAGGCAATCAGCCCCAGCATTTT.

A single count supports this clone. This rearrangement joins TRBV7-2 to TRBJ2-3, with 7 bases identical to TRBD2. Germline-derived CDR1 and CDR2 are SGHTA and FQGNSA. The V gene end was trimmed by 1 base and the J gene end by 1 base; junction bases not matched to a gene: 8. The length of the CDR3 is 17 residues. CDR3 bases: TGTGCCAGCAGCTTAGGGGCTTCTAGCGGTGGCACAGATACGCAGTATTTT. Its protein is CASSLGASSGGTDTQYF.

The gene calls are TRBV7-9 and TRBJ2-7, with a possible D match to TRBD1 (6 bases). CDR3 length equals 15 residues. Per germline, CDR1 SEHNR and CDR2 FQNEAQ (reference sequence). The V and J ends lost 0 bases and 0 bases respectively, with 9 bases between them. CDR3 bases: TGTGCCAGCAGCTTAGCACAGGGTCTCTCCTACGAGCAGTACTTC. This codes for CASSLAQGLSYEQYF.

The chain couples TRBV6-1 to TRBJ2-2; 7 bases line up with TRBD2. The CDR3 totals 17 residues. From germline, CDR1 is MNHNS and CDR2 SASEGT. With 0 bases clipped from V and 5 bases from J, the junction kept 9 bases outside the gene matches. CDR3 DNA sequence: TGTGCCAGCAGTGAAGCGCTTGGCGGGGGAAGGACCGGGGAGCTGTTTTTT. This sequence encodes CASSEALGGGRTGELFF.

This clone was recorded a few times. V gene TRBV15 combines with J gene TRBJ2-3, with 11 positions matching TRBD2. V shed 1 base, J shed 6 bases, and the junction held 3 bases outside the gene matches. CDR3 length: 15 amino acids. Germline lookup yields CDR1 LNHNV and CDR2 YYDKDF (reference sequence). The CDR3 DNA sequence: TGTGCCACCAGCAGAGCGACTAGCGGGGCCGATACGCAGTATTTT. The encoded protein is CATSRATSGADTQYF.

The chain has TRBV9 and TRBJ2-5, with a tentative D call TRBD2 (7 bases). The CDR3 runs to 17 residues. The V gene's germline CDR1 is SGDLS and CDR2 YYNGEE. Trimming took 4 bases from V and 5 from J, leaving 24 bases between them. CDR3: CASSKEEGGRIGETQYF. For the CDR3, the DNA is TGTGCCAGCAGCAAAGAGGAGGGGGGGCGGATTGGGGAGACCCAGTACTTC.

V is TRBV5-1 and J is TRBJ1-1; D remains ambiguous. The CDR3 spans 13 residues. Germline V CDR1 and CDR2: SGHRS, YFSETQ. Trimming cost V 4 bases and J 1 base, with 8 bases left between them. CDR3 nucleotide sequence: TGCGCCAGCAGCCCTTACACGAACACTGAAGCTTTCTTT. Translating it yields CASSPYTNTEAFF. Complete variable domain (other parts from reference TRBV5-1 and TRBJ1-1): KAGVTQTPRYLIKTRGQQVTLSCSPISGHRSVSWYQQTPGQGLQFLFEYFSETQRNKGNFPGRFSGRQFSNSRSEMNVSTLELGDSALYLCASSPYTNTEAFFGQGTRLTVV.

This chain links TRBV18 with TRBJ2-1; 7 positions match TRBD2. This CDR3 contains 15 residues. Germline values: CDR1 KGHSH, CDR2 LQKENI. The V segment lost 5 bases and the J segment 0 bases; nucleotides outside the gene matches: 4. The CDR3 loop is CASSGGTNSYNEQFF. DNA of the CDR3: TGTGCCAGCTCAGGAGGGACTAACTCCTACAATGAGCAGTTCTTC.

Here the CDR3 reads CASSTTGLGYTF. The CDR3 nucleotides read TGTGCCAGCAGTACGACAGGGCTGGGCTACACCTTC. The gene calls are TRBV6-5 and TRBJ1-2, with 7 nucleotides matching TRBD1. Per the germline V gene, CDR1 is MNHEY and CDR2 is SVGAGI. V gave up 5 bases and J gave up 8 bases; unmatched junction bases: 5. This CDR3 contains 12 residues.

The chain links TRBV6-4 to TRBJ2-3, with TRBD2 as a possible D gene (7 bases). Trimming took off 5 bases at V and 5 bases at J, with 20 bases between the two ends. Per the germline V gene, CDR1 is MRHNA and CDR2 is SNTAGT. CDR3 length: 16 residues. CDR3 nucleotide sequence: TGTGCCAGCAGTTCCTCGGCGGGGGCCCCTCAAGATACGCAGTATTTT. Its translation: CASSSSAGAPQDTQYF.

DNA of the CDR3: TGTGCCAGCAGCGGTGGGTCGGGGAGTGAAAAACTGTTTTTT. Protein product: CASSGGSGSEKLFF. The chain employs TRBV9 and TRBJ1-4; no firm D call. CDR1 SGDLS and CDR2 YYNGEE come from the germline V gene. The V end lost 3 bases, the J end lost 7 bases, and 13 bases lay between the germline ends. This CDR3 contains 14 residues.

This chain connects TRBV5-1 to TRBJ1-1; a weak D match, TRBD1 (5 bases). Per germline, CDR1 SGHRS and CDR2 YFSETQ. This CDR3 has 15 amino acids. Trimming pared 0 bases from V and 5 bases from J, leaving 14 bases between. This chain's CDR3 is CASSLGIQGWTEAFF. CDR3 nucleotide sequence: TGCGCCAGCAGCTTGGGCATCCAGGGTTGGACTGAAGCTTTCTTT.

CDR3 bases: TGCGCCAGCAGCCAAGATGGGCCTAGCGGGGGTCATGAGACCCAGTACTTC. Translating gives CASSQDGPSGGHETQYF. The J gene is TRBJ2-5, the V gene TRBV4-3; 10 bases are a match to TRBD2. The CDR3 consists of 17 residues. Trimming at V came to 0 bases and at J to 5 bases, leaving 9 bases not matched to a gene. The germline V gene encodes CDR1 LGHNA and CDR2 YSLEER.

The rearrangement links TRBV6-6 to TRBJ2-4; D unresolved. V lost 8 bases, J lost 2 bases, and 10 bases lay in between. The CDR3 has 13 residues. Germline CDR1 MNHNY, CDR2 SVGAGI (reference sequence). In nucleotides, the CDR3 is TGTGCCAGCGGAGACGCGACCAAAAACATTCAGTACTTC. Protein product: CASGDATKNIQYF.

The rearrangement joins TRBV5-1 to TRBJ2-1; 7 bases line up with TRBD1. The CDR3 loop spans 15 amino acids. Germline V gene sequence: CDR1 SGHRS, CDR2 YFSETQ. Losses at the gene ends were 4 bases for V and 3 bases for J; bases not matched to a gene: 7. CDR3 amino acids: CASSPTGTVYNEQFF. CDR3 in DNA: TGCGCCAGCAGCCCAACCGGGACAGTCTACAATGAGCAGTTCTTC. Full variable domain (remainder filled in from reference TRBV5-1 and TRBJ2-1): KAGVTQTPRYLIKTRGQQVTLSCSPISGHRSVSWYQQTPGQGLQFLFEYFSETQRNKGNFPGRFSGRQFSNSRSEMNVSTLELGDSALYLCASSPTGTVYNEQFFGPGTRLTVL.

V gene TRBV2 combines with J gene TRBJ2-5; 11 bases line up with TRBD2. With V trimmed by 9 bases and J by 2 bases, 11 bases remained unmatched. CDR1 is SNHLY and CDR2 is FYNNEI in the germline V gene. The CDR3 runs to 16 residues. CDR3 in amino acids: CASLTGLAGSQETQYF. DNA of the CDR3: TGTGCCAGTTTAACCGGACTAGCGGGTAGTCAAGAGACCCAGTACTTC.

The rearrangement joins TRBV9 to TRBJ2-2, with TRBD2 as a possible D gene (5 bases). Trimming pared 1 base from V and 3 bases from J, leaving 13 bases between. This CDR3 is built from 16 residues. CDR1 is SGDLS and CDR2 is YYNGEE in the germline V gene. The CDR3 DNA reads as TGTGCCAGCAGCGTATTTGAGGGAGTTGACACCGGGGAGCTGTTTTTT. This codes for CASSVFEGVDTGELFF.

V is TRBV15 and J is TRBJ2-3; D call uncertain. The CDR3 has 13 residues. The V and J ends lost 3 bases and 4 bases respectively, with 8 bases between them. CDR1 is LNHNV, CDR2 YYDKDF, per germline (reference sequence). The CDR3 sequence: CATSRFRADTQYF. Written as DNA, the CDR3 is TGTGCCACCAGCAGGTTTCGGGCAGATACGCAGTATTTT.

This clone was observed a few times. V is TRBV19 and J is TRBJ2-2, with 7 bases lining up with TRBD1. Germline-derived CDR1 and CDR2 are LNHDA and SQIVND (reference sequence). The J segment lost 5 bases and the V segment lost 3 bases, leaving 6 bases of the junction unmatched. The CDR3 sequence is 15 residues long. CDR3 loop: CASSIEGAATGELFF. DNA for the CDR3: TGTGCCAGTAGTATTGAGGGGGCTGCTACCGGGGAGCTGTTTTTT.

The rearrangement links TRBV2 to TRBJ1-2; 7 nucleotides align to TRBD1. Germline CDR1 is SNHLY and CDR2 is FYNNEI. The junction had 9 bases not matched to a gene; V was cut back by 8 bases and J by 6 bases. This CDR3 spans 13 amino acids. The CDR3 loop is CASVRGPVDGYTF. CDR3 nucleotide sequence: TGTGCCAGCGTAAGGGGGCCGGTCGATGGCTACACCTTC.

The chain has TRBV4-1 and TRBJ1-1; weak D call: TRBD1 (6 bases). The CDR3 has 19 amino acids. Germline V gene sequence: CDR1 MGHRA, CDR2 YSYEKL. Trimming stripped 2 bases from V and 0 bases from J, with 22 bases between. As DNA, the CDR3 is TGCGCCAGCAGCCAACCCTACGCACTGGGGGGGCGAATGAACACTGAAGCTTTCTTT. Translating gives CASSQPYALGGRMNTEAFF.

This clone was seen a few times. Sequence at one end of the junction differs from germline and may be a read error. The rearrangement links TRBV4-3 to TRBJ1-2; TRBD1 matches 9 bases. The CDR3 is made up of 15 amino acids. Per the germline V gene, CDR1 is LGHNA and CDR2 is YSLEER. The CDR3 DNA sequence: TGCGCCAGCAGCCAAGATCGGGGACAGGGTTATGGCTACCCCTTC. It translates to CASSQDRGQGYGYPF.

The CDR3 here is CASSIRDRFNYGYTF. The CDR3 coding sequence is TGTGCCAGCAGCATCCGGGACAGGTTTAACTATGGCTACACCTTC. J is TRBJ1-2 and V is TRBV5-6, with 8 bases aligning to TRBD1. The junction had 6 bases not matched to a gene; V was cut back by 4 bases and J by 1 base. Per the germline V gene, CDR1 is SGHDT and CDR2 is YYEEEE. CDR3 length: 15 residues.